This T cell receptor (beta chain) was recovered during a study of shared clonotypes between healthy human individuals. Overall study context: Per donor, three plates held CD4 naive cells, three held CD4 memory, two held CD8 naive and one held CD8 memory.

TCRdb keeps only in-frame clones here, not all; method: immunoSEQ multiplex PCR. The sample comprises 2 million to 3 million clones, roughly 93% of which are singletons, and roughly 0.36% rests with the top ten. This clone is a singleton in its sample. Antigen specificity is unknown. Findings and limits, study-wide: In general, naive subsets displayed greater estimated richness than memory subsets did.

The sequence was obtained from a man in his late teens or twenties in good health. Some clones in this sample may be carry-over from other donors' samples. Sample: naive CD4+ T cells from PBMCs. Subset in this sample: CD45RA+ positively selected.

CDR3 nucleotide sequence: TGTGCCAGCAGCCAAGGCCTCCAGTTACGCTCCTACGAGCAGTACTTC. It yields the protein CASSQGLQLRSYEQYF. V gene TRBV4-2 combines with J gene TRBJ2-7; the D is unclear. The CDR3 runs 16 residues. V gave up 1 base and J gave up 0 bases, with 13 bases separating them. Germline V gene data show CDR1 as LGHNA and CDR2 as YNFKEQ.